This TCR beta chain was identified during a study of shared clonotypes between healthy human individuals. The naive CD8 subset, CD45RO-negative cells positively selected for CCR7, excluded terminally differentiated effector memory CD45RA+ cells. Germline assignment: CDR1 MNHNS and CDR2 SASEGT. The CDR3 runs 15 residues. Between the trimmed V and J ends, which lost 2 bases and 5 bases, there was a span of 15 bases. Only in-frame clones appear in the TCRdb table, and some are missing; sequencing was by immunoSEQ multiplex PCR. The sample has 1.5 million to 2.5 million clones; roughly 94% are singletons.

This receptor was taken from a man aged 18 to 29 in good health. The chain carries TRBV6-1 and TRBJ1-1, with TRBD1 as a possible D gene (5 bases). Sequencing was carried out using naive CD8+ T cells sorted from blood. The CDR3 loop reads CASSEWGSEATEAFF. CDR3 sequence (DNA): TGTGCCAGCAGTGAATGGGGCAGTGAGGCGACTGAAGCTTTCTTT.